Below are 16 T cell receptor beta chains sequenced from a single sample in a study of immune evolution from preneoplasia to lung adenocarcinoma. Generated by immunoSEQ multiplex PCR, the TCRdb table keeps only in-frame clones and is missing some. The repertoire holds some 3,500 clones, with more than 70% as singletons. The sample comprised FFPE lung adenocarcinoma in situ tissue. These receptors all come from a person aged 70 to 85 with lung adenocarcinoma.

This chain links TRBV7-8 with TRBJ2-3; TRBD1 is a possible D gene (7 bases). V was clipped by 3 bases and J by 1 base, with 14 bases between them. CDR1 SGHVS and CDR2 FQNEAQ come from the germline V gene. The CDR3 is 16 residues long. DNA for the CDR3: TGTGCCAGCAGCTTGTCAGGGGGGACGGGCACAGATACGCAGTATTTT. As protein: CASSLSGGTGTDTQYF.

The V call is TRBV5-1, the J call TRBJ2-7; TRBD2 agrees at 7 bases. The germline V gene encodes CDR1 SGHRS and CDR2 YFSETQ. The CDR3 contains 14 residues. J was trimmed by 6 bases and V by 0 bases; bases with no gene match: 6. CDR3: CASSLDGGGSEQYF. For the CDR3, the DNA is TGCGCCAGCAGCTTGGATGGGGGGGGAAGCGAGCAGTACTTC.

This clone was seen only once. This chain connects TRBV10-2 to TRBJ2-3; D is unresolved. The CDR3 is 14 amino acids. Trimming shortened V by 7 bases and J by 3 bases, and 14 bases separated the two germline ends. Per germline, CDR1 WSHSY and CDR2 SAAADI. The CDR3 region is CASTERVRTDTQYF. The CDR3 DNA is TGCGCCAGCACCGAAAGGGTTCGGACAGATACGCAGTATTTT.

This sequence joins TRBV7-2 and TRBJ2-7; 12 nucleotides match TRBD2. This CDR3 contains 16 residues. The germline gives CDR1 SGHTA, CDR2 FQGNSA. V lost 1 base to trimming and J lost 4 bases; unmatched junction nucleotides: 5. The CDR3 DNA is TGTGCCAGCAGCTTAGGACTAGCGGGAGCCTCTTACGAGCAGTACTTC. This codes for CASSLGLAGASYEQYF.

This chain links TRBV14 with TRBJ1-2; D not resolved. The CDR3 is made up of 15 amino acids. The V gene lost 3 bases and the J gene lost 0 bases, with 11 bases spanning the gap. Per germline, CDR1 SGHDN and CDR2 FVKESK. CDR3 in amino acids: CASSHRRISNYGYTF. Written as DNA, the CDR3 is TGTGCCAGCAGCCATCGCAGGATATCTAACTATGGCTACACCTTC.

In DNA, the CDR3 is TGTGCCAGCAGCCCAATAGCGGGGAACTCCTACGAGCAGTACTTC. It yields the protein CASSPIAGNSYEQYF. This chain joins TRBV27 and TRBJ2-7; 8 bases match TRBD2. The germline V gene has CDR1 MNHEY and CDR2 SMNVEV (reference sequence). The CDR3 loop spans 15 amino acids. V shed 6 bases, J shed 0 bases, and the junction held 7 bases outside the gene matches.

The CDR3 DNA is TGTGCCAGCAGTTTATGGGGTAGCGGGAGGGCCGGAGTAAATGAGCAGTTCTTC. It is translated as CASSLWGSGRAGVNEQFF. This chain connects TRBV28 to TRBJ2-1; TRBD2 matches 11 bases. In germline, CDR1 is MDHEN, CDR2 SYDVKM. With V trimmed by 0 bases and J by 7 bases, 11 bases remained unmatched. This CDR3 has 18 residues.

The chain uses TRBV7-2 and TRBJ2-7; tentatively, D is TRBD1 (6 bases). In germline, CDR1 is SGHTA, CDR2 FQGNSA. V was trimmed by 5 bases and J by 10 bases, leaving 12 bases between them. This CDR3 is built from 11 residues. CDR3 residues: CASSNSGDQYF. The DNA for the CDR3 is TGTGCCAGCAGCAACTCAGGGGATCAGTACTTC.

This clone is a singleton in its sample. The chain is built from TRBV7-6 and TRBJ1-5; D unclear. The CDR3 sequence is 13 residues long. V lost 5 bases to trimming and J lost 5 bases, with 10 bases between them. Per the germline V gene, CDR1 is SGHVS and CDR2 is FNYEAQ. DNA of the CDR3: TGTGCCAGCAGCCCGAGCCGATATCAGCCCCAGCATTTT. Protein sequence: CASSPSRYQPQHF.

The chain carries TRBV6-5 and TRBJ2-7; D ambiguous. The CDR3 has 14 amino acids. V was cut by 6 bases and J by 1 base, with 13 bases left in between. From germline, CDR1 is MNHEY and CDR2 SVGAGI. The CDR3 DNA follows: TGTGCCAGCAGCCTGGCGCAACAGTCCTACGAGCAGTACTTC. The encoded protein is CASSLAQQSYEQYF.

The DNA of the CDR3 is TGCGCCAGCAGCTTCTTGGACAGGGAAACTGAAGCTTTCTTT. Protein sequence: CASSFLDRETEAFF. The chain is built from TRBV5-1 and TRBJ1-1; 8 nucleotides match TRBD1. V lost 2 bases and J lost 5; bases outside the gene matches: 5. Germline CDR1 reads SGHRS; CDR2 reads YFSETQ. CDR3 length: 14 residues.

The rearrangement joins TRBV11-2 to TRBJ2-5, with D perhaps matching TRBD1 (6 bases). Germline lookup yields CDR1 SGHAT and CDR2 FQNNGV. This CDR3 is built from 15 residues. Trimming shortened V by 3 bases and J by 0 bases, and 11 bases separated the two germline ends. The CDR3 sequence: CASSFSDSYQETQYF. The CDR3 coding sequence is TGTGCCAGCAGCTTCTCGGACAGCTACCAAGAGACCCAGTACTTC. Based on the CDR3 plus reference TRBV11-2 and TRBJ2-5, the full variable domain is EAGVAQSPRYKIIEKRQSVAFWCNPISGHATLYWYQQILGQGPKLLIQFQNNGVVDDSQLPKDRFSAERLKGVDSTLKIQPAKLEDSAVYLCASSFSDSYQETQYFGPGTRLLVL.

The chain couples TRBV19 to TRBJ2-7, with TRBD2 as a possible D gene (6 bases). Between the trimmed V and J ends, which lost 1 base and 3 bases, there was a span of 10 bases. The CDR3 spans 14 residues. Looked up from germline, CDR1 is LNHDA and CDR2 is SQIVND (reference sequence). The CDR3 reads CASSIGGGNYEQYF. The CDR3 region has the DNA TGTGCCAGTAGTATAGGTGGAGGGAACTACGAGCAGTACTTC.

This rearrangement joins TRBV30 to TRBJ2-5; a weak D match, TRBD2 (7 bases). Germline V gene sequence: CDR1 GTSNPN, CDR2 SVGIG (reference sequence). Trimming shortened V by 3 bases and J by 5 bases, and 16 bases separated the two germline ends. This CDR3 spans 14 amino acids. The chain's CDR3 is CAWRKGGAGETQYF. The CDR3 DNA reads TGTGCCTGGAGGAAAGGGGGAGCGGGGGAGACCCAGTACTTC.

The chain employs TRBV30 and TRBJ1-6; tentative D call: TRBD1 (6 bases). The CDR3 length is 14 residues. Germline CDR1 and CDR2: GTSNPN and SVGIG (reference sequence). V dropped 5 bases and J dropped 9 bases, with 17 bases sitting between them. The CDR3 spells CAWAGLQGSSPLHF. CDR3 coding DNA: TGTGCCTGGGCCGGGCTCCAGGGGTCTTCACCCCTCCACTTT.

J is TRBJ2-3 and V is TRBV5-1; 7 positions match TRBD1. This CDR3 region has 14 residues. Losses at the gene ends were 4 bases for V and 2 bases for J; bases not matched to a gene: 4. CDR1 SGHRS and CDR2 YFSETQ come from the germline V gene. The CDR3 reads CASSTGQDTDTQYF. In DNA, the CDR3 is TGCGCCAGCAGCACCGGACAGGACACAGATACGCAGTATTTT.